These 5 T cell receptor beta chains were sequenced from one sample in a study of cytomegalovirus exposure and HLA in healthy donors. It was with 60 Vbeta and 13 Jbeta primers that the PCR ran. Generated by immunoSEQ multiplex PCR, the TCRdb table keeps only in-frame clones and is missing some. The repertoire holds under 250,000 clones, with around 77% as singletons. What was sequenced was PBMCs. The receptors stem from a woman aged 25 to 39 in good health and CMV-seronegative.

The chain couples TRBV2 to TRBJ2-1, with TRBD2 matching 11 bases. This CDR3 is 17 amino acids long. After removal of 4 bases from V and 7 bases from J, the junction contained 12 bases not matched to a gene. The germline CDR1 and CDR2 sequences are SNHLY and FYNNEI. This CDR3 reads CASSGLAGGMVRNEQFF. Here the CDR3 DNA reads TGTGCCAGCAGTGGTTTAGCGGGAGGGATGGTGAGGAATGAGCAGTTCTTC.

In its sample, this clone was seen a few times. This chain uses TRBV9 with TRBJ2-2; TRBD1 aligns across 9 bases. The ends lost 0 bases at V and 10 bases at J; junction bases unmatched: 10. Germline V lookup: CDR1 SGDLS, CDR2 YYNGEE. CDR3 length: 16 amino acids. CDR3 region: CASSVEGQGFAAELFF. In DNA, the CDR3 is TGTGCCAGCAGCGTAGAGGGACAGGGATTTGCCGCGGAGCTGTTTTTT. Together with reference TRBV9 and TRBJ2-2, the CDR3 gives the full variable domain: DSGVTQTPKHLITATGQRVTLRCSPRSGDLSVYWYQQSLDQGLQFLIQYYNGEERAKGNILERFSAQQFPDLHSELNLSSLELGDSALYFCASSVEGQGFAAELFFGEGSRLTVL.

The CDR3 nucleotides read TGTGCCAGCAGTTCTCGGGGCACTGAAGCTTTCTTT. Protein sequence: CASSSRGTEAFF. The genes are TRBV6-5 and TRBJ1-1; D unresolved. The CDR3 runs 12 residues. With 4 bases removed from V and 4 bases from J, the gap between germline ends came to 7 bases. Germline lookup yields CDR1 MNHEY and CDR2 SVGAGI.

This chain connects TRBV2 to TRBJ1-2, with a tentative D call TRBD1 (5 bases). This CDR3 contains 13 residues. V lost 7 bases, J lost 4 bases, and 13 bases lay in between. The germline V gene has CDR1 SNHLY and CDR2 FYNNEI. The CDR3 spells CASIPREAYGYTF. DNA of the CDR3: TGTGCCAGCATCCCCAGGGAGGCCTATGGCTACACCTTC. The complete variable domain, with remaining parts taken from reference TRBV2 and TRBJ1-2, reads EPEVTQTPSHQVTQMGQEVILRCVPISNHLYFYWYRQILGQKVEFLVSFYNNEISEKSEIFDDQFSVERPDGSNFTLKIRSTKLEDSAMYFCASIPREAYGYTFGSGTRLTVV.

This rearrangement joins TRBV9 to TRBJ1-4; 9 nucleotides line up with TRBD1. Germline CDR1 SGDLS, CDR2 YYNGEE. J lost 8 bases, V lost 5 bases, and 10 bases had no gene match. This CDR3 is built from 15 residues. The CDR3 bases are TGTGCCAGCAGTCCCTTTACAGGGGGCGGAGAAAAACTGTTTTTT. Amino acids: CASSPFTGGGEKLFF. Full variable domain (remainder filled in from reference TRBV9 and TRBJ1-4): DSGVTQTPKHLITATGQRVTLRCSPRSGDLSVYWYQQSLDQGLQFLIQYYNGEERAKGNILERFSAQQFPDLHSELNLSSLELGDSALYFCASSPFTGGGEKLFFGSGTQLSVL.